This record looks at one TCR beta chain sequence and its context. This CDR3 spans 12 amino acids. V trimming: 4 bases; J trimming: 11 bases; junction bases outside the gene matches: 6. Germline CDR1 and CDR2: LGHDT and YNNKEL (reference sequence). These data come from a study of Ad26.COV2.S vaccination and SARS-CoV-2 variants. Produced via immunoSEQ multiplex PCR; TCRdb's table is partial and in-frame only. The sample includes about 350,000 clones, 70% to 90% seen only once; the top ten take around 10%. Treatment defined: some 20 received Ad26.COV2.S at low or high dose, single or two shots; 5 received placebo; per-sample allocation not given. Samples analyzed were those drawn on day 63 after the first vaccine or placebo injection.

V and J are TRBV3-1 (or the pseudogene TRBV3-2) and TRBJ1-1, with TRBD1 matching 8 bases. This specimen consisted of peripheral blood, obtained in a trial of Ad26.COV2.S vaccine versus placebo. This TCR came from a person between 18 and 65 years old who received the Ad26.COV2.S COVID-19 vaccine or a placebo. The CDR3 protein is CASSLRQGRAFF. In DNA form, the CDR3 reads TGTGCCAGCAGCCTCCGACAGGGGCGGGCTTTCTTT.